A single T cell receptor beta chain is shown here with its context. The data were obtained in a study of regulatory T cells in long-lasting Graves disease. Sample time point: newly diagnosed GD, antithyroid drugs for less than 3 months. PBMC-derived RNA was used for the TCR library. Assembly of TCR beta libraries relied on iRepertoire HTBI primers together with Arm-PCR of CDR3 regions. MiXCR, run by TCRdb on the multiplex PCR reads, gives a single entry per CDR3 protein. In the table there are some 500,000 distinct CDR3 sequences, approximately 15% of which are singletons. CDR1 is MNHEY and CDR2 is SMNVEV in the germline V gene (reference sequence). Trimming took off 5 bases at V and 0 bases at J, with 12 bases between the two ends. The CDR3 covers 15 residues. These data also featured in a second study, about T cells in Graves' hyperthyroidism and ophthalmopathy.

The specimen was peripheral blood mononuclear cells (PBMCs), collected at new diagnosis, from a patient treated with antithyroid drugs. This receptor was identified in a man in his thirties or forties with Graves disease. The chain recombines TRBV27 with TRBJ2-3; D uncertain. The CDR3 bases are TGTGCCAGCAGTCCGAAAGGAAGGAGCACAGATACGCAGTATTTT. This gives the protein CASSPKGRSTDTQYF.